This TCR beta chain was recovered during a study of OX40 agonist ivuxolimab in advanced cancers. Study information: Eligibility rules accepted prior anti-PD-1, anti-PD-L1 or anti-CTLA-4 therapy, and approximately 40% had some. Partial responses occurred in Three dose-escalation patients, one with hepatocellular carcinoma and two with cutaneous melanoma.

Trimming took off 7 bases at V and 4 bases at J, with 7 bases between the two ends. CDR1 and CDR2 from the germline V gene are MRHNA and SNTAGT. This CDR3 has 12 amino acids. The data were produced by immunoSEQ multiplex PCR, yet TCRdb's version contains in-frame clones alone and is incomplete. The data contain approximately 89,000 clones, roughly 91% of them singletons. Study findings and constraints: Average numbers of expanded clones were greater in CD8+ T cells than in CD4+. Low normalized T-cell clonal expansion was additionally recorded for some nonresponders.

On this clone: Its antigen is unknown.

The TCR comes from an adult with an advanced solid tumor such as melanoma, head and neck, liver or kidney cancer. The V and J genes are TRBV6-4 and TRBJ2-2; D gene ambiguous. Sequencing used CD4+ or CD8+ T cells sorted from blood, obtained in a trial of the OX40 agonist ivuxolimab. CDR3 sequence: CASKVGTGELFF. The DNA of the CDR3 is TGTGCCAGCAAGGTGGGCACCGGGGAGCTGTTTTTT.